These T cell receptor beta chains were read from a single sample in a study of spatial heterogeneity in lung cancer. TCRdb analysed the 5' RACE reads with MiXCR anew, one entry per CDR3 protein. The table has about 50,000 distinct CDR3 sequences, less than 9.5% seen once; the top ten hold around 33%. Sequences were derived from PBMCs, sampled at follow-up. These receptors were obtained from a female donor with early-stage non-small cell lung cancer. Both conserved end residues are part of each CDR3. The D gene is left open where the match is weak. Expanded clones are given a class, and other clones once, few, many or no size at all.

TRBD2,TRBV7-9,TRBJ2-3,many,CASSPRSGASTDTQYF,TGTGCCAGCAGCCCCAGGAGCGGGGCTAGCACAGATACGCAGTATTTT
.,TRBV7-3,TRBJ2-7,few,CASSLSTNSYEQYF,TGTGCCAGCAGCTTGTCGACTAACTCCTACGAGCAGTACTTC
.,TRBV7-6,TRBJ2-7,many,CASSPRQDLYEQYF,TGTGCCAGCAGCCCCCGACAGGACCTTTACGAGCAGTACTTC
.,TRBV19,TRBJ2-5,few,CATSLDIQETQYF,TGTGCCACCTCTCTGGACATTCAAGAGACCCAGTACTTC
.,TRBV5-1,TRBJ2-5,few,CASSLEGPQYF,TGCGCCAGCAGCTTGGAAGGTCCCCAGTACTTC
TRBD2,TRBV6-2/TRBV6-3,TRBJ2-1,few,CASSFLKRGGRNEQFF,TGTGCCAGCAGTTTCCTAAAGCGGGGGGGCCGCAATGAGCAGTTCTTC
.,TRBV2,TRBJ1-1,few,CASSEEGGTEAFF,TGTGCCAGCAGTGAAGAAGGCGGTACTGAAGCTTTCTTT
TRBD1,TRBV25-1,TRBJ1-5,many,CASSALTGRHF,TGTGCCAGCAGTGCCCTGACAGGGAGGCATTTT
TRBD2,TRBV7-9,TRBJ2-1,many,CASSFPFQASGTNEQFF,TGTGCCAGCAGCTTCCCCTTCCAGGCTAGCGGGACCAATGAGCAGTTCTTC
.,TRBV18,TRBJ2-7,few,CASRDPTDSYEQYF,TGTGCCAGCCGAGACCCGACAGACTCCTACGAGCAGTACTTC
.,TRBV7-2,TRBJ2-1,many,CASSFYSGRIYNEQFF,TGTGCCAGCAGCTTCTATTCAGGACGGATCTACAATGAGCAGTTCTTC
TRBD2,TRBV5-1,TRBJ2-1,many,CASSLATSGGAYNEQFF,TGCGCCAGCAGCTTGGCGACTAGCGGGGGAGCCTACAATGAGCAGTTCTTC
.,TRBV19,TRBJ2-2,many,CASTGLASVGELFF,TGTGCCAGTACCGGGCTAGCGTCGGTCGGGGAGCTGTTTTTT
TRBD1,TRBV5-4,TRBJ2-2,.,CASSGTRQGGTGELFF,TGTGCCAGCAGCGGAACACGACAGGGCGGCACCGGGGAGCTGTTTTTT
TRBD2,TRBV2,TRBJ2-2,many,CAPGGMGTGELFF,TGTGCCCCCGGGGGGATGGGCACCGGGGAGCTGTTTTTT
.,TRBV11-2,TRBJ1-1,many,CASSPISGSGLF,TGTGCCAGCAGTCCTATCTCGGGCTCGGGACTTTTT
.,TRBV7-2,TRBJ1-2,many,CASSQPSYGYTF,TGTGCCAGCAGCCAACCGTCCTATGGCTACACCTTC
TRBD1,TRBV4-2,TRBJ2-5,.,CASSQGDRDQETQYF,TGTGCCAGCAGCCAAGGCGACAGGGACCAAGAGACCCAGTACTTC
.,TRBV9,TRBJ1-2,few,CASSVGGVRGYTF,TGTGCCAGCAGCGTAGGGGGCGTGCGGGGCTACACCTTC
TRBD2,TRBV11-3,TRBJ2-5,.,CASSFGTTTNGETQYF,TGTGCCAGCAGCTTCGGGACTACCACCAATGGGGAGACCCAGTACTTC
.,TRBV2,TRBJ1-1,.,CASGLEKGTEAFF,TGTGCCAGCGGGCTCGAGAAGGGCACTGAAGCTTTCTTT
TRBD1,TRBV3-1,TRBJ1-2,many,CASSQWARGLVGYTF,TGTGCCAGCAGCCAATGGGCCAGGGGGCTCGTTGGCTACACCTTC
TRBD1,TRBV2,TRBJ1-5,many,CASSALTGSNQPQHF,TGTGCCAGCAGCGCCCTGACAGGGAGCAATCAGCCCCAGCATTTT
.,TRBV6-2/TRBV6-3,TRBJ1-1,many,CASSYSVGNEAFF,TGTGCCAGCAGTTACTCGGTGGGGAATGAAGCTTTCTTT
.,TRBV3-1,TRBJ2-3,.,CASSQEATSLTQYF,TGTGCCAGCAGCCAAGAGGCTACTAGTCTTACGCAGTATTTT
TRBD1,TRBV5-1,TRBJ1-5,many,CASSWDREGDSNQPQHF,TGCGCCAGCAGCTGGGACAGGGAAGGAGACAGCAATCAGCCCCAGCATTTT
TRBD1,TRBV5-4,TRBJ2-7,.,CASSLDPDRGGQYF,TGTGCCAGCAGCTTGGACCCTGACAGGGGAGGGCAGTACTTC
.,TRBV6-2/TRBV6-3,TRBJ2-5,.,CASSYSSVVRAQYF,TGTGCCAGCAGTTACTCGAGCGTCGTTAGGGCCCAGTACTTC
TRBD2,TRBV5-1,TRBJ2-5,.,CASSSSGAQETQYF,TGCGCCAGCAGTTCTAGCGGGGCCCAAGAGACCCAGTACTTC
TRBD1,TRBV12-3/TRBV12-4,TRBJ2-4,many,CASSWTGGAKNIQYF,TGTGCCAGCAGTTGGACAGGGGGAGCCAAAAACATTCAGTACTTC
.,TRBV30,TRBJ1-2,few,CAWTLDRANYGYTF,TGTGCCTGGACTTTGGACAGAGCTAACTATGGCTACACCTTC
TRBD1,TRBV12-3/TRBV12-4,TRBJ2-5,.,CASSLKGAGETQYF,TGTGCCAGCAGTTTAAAGGGGGCTGGAGAGACCCAGTACTTC
.,TRBV11-2,TRBJ2-2,many,CASSLRRGDTGELFF,TGTGCCAGCAGCTTAAGGAGGGGAGACACCGGGGAGCTGTTTTTT
.,TRBV27,TRBJ2-2,few,CASSLSRGVGTGELFF,TGTGCCAGCAGTTTATCGCGAGGGGTTGGCACCGGGGAGCTGTTTTTT
.,TRBV9,TRBJ1-1,.,CASSVEWGEAFF,TGTGCCAGCAGCGTAGAGTGGGGTGAAGCTTTCTTT
.,TRBV29-1,TRBJ1-5,many,CSVGDSNQPQHF,TGCAGCGTTGGGGACTCCAATCAGCCCCAGCATTTT
.,TRBV6-2/TRBV6-3,TRBJ1-5,many,CASSSKGPNQPQHF,TGTGCCAGCAGTTCCAAGGGCCCCAATCAGCCCCAGCATTTT
.,TRBV28,TRBJ2-2,many,CASSSPRVQANTGELFF,TGTGCCAGCAGCTCCCCTCGAGTACAGGCTAACACCGGGGAGCTGTTTTTT
.,TRBV7-2,TRBJ2-3,many,CASSFPSTPQYF,TGTGCCAGCAGCTTCCCTAGTACGCCGCAGTATTTT
.,TRBV9,TRBJ1-2,many,CASSPLMYVGSGNYGYTF,TGTGCCAGCAGCCCCTTAATGTATGTTGGCAGTGGGAACTATGGCTACACCTTC
.,TRBV29-1,TRBJ2-6,many,CSVRVSGANVLTF,TGCAGCGTTCGGGTATCTGGGGCCAACGTCCTGACTTTC
.,TRBV6-5,TRBJ1-1,.,CASSLSGGRTEAFF,TGTGCCAGCAGTTTGAGTGGTGGGCGCACTGAAGCTTTCTTT
TRBD1,TRBV28,TRBJ2-7,.,CASSVGQGTYEQYF,TGTGCCAGCAGTGTAGGACAGGGGACCTACGAGCAGTACTTC
.,TRBV7-2,TRBJ1-6,.,CASSLGGGQNSPLHF,TGTGCCAGCAGCTTAGGCGGGGGGCAGAATTCACCCCTCCACTTT
TRBD1,TRBV29-1,TRBJ2-5,many,CSVTDRGSFLDPGETQYF,TGCAGCGTTACAGACAGGGGGAGCTTTTTGGACCCCGGGGAGACCCAGTACTTC
TRBD1,TRBV7-8,TRBJ1-2,many,CASSLVPGQGREVGYTF,TGTGCCAGCAGCCTAGTACCGGGACAGGGACGAGAGGTTGGCTACACCTTC
TRBD1,TRBV9,TRBJ2-3,many,CASSVSGTVTDTQYF,TGTGCCAGCAGCGTATCTGGGACAGTTACAGATACGCAGTATTTT
.,TRBV20-1,TRBJ2-5,many,CSAEAPGEETQYF,TGCAGTGCTGAAGCCCCAGGGGAAGAGACCCAGTACTTC
TRBD1,TRBV2,TRBJ1-5,many,CASSQQGMGQPQHF,TGTGCCAGCAGCCAACAGGGGATGGGTCAGCCCCAGCATTTT
TRBD1,TRBV5-1,TRBJ2-5,.,CASSPAGTGEETQYF,TGCGCCAGCAGCCCCGCCGGGACAGGGGAAGAGACCCAGTACTTC
TRBD2,TRBV10-2,TRBJ2-7,many,CASSEEVAGAYEQYF,TGCGCCAGCAGTGAGGAAGTAGCGGGGGCCTACGAGCAGTACTTC